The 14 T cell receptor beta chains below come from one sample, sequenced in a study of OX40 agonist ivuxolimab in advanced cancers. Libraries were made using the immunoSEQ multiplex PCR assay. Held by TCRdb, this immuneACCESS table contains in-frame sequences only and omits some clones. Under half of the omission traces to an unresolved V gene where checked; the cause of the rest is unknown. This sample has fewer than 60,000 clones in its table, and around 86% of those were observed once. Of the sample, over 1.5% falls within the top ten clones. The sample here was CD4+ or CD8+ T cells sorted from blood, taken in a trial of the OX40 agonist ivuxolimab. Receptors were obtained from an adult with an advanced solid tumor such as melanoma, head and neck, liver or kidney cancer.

In DNA, the CDR3 is TGTGCCAGCAGCTTAGAGTCCCGTAGCGGGGGGTGGAATGAGCAGTTCTTC. Residues: CASSLESRSGGWNEQFF. The rearrangement links TRBV7-6 to TRBJ2-1, with 10 nucleotides matching TRBD2. The V and J ends lost 1 base and 7 bases, in that order; junction bases with no gene match: 10. Germline CDR1 is SGHVS and CDR2 is FNYEAQ. The CDR3 length is 17 residues.

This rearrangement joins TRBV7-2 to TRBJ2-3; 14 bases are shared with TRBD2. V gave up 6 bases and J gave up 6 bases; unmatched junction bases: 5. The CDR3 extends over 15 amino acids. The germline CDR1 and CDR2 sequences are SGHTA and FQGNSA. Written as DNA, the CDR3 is TGTGCCAGCAGACCTAGGACTAGCGGGAGGGATACGCAGTATTTT. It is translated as CASRPRTSGRDTQYF.

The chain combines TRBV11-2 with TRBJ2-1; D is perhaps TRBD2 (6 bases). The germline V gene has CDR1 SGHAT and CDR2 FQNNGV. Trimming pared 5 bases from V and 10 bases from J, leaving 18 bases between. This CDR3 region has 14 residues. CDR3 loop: CASSRTTSRAEQFF. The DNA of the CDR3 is TGTGCCAGCAGCCGGACTACGTCGAGGGCGGAGCAGTTCTTC.

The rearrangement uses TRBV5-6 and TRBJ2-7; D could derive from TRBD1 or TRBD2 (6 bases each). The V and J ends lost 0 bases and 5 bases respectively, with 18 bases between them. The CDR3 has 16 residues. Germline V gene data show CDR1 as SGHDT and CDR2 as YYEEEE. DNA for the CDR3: TGTGCCAGCAGCTTGGCCCATGGGGGGCGCATCGACGAGCAGTACTTC. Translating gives CASSLAHGGRIDEQYF. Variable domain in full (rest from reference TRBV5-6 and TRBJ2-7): DAGVTQSPTHLIKTRGQQVTLRCSPKSGHDTVSWYQQALGQGPQFIFQYYEEEERQRGNFPDRFSGHQFPNYSSELNVNALLLGDSALYLCASSLAHGGRIDEQYFGPGTRLTVT.

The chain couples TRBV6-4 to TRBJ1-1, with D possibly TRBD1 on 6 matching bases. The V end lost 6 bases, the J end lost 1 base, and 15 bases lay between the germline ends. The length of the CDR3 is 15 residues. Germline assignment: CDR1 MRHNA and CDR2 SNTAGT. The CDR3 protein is CASSVQGTGNTEAFF. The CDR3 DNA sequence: TGTGCCAGCAGCGTACAGGGCACCGGGAACACTGAAGCTTTCTTT.

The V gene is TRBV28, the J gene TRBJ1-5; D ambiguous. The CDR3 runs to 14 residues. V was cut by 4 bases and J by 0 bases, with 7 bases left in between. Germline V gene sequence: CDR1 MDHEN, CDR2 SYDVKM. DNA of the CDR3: TGTGCCAGCAGTTCCAGAACTAGCAATCAGCCCCAGCATTTT. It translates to CASSSRTSNQPQHF.

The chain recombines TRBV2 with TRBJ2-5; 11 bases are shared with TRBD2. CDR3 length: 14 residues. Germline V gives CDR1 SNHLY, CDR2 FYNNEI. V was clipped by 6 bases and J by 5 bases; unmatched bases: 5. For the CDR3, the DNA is TGTGCCAGCAGCAAACTAGCGGGAGAGGAGACCCAGTACTTC. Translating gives CASSKLAGEETQYF. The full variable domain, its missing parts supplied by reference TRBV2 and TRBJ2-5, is EPEVTQTPSHQVTQMGQEVILRCVPISNHLYFYWYRQILGQKVEFLVSFYNNEISEKSEIFDDQFSVERPDGSNFTLKIRSTKLEDSAMYFCASSKLAGEETQYFGPGTRLLVL.

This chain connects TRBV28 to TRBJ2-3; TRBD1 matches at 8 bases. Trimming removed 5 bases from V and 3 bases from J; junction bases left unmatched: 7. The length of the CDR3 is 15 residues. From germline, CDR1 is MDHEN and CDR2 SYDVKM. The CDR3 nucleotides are TGTGCCAGCAGTCACGACAGGGGAACAACAGATACGCAGTATTTT. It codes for CASSHDRGTTDTQYF.

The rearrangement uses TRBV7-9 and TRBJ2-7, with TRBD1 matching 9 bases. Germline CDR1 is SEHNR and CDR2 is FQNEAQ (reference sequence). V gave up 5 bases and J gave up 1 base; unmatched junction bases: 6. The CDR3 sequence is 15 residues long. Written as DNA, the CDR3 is TGTGCCAGCAGCGCGGGACAGGGCAAATCCTACGAGCAGTACTTC. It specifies CASSAGQGKSYEQYF.

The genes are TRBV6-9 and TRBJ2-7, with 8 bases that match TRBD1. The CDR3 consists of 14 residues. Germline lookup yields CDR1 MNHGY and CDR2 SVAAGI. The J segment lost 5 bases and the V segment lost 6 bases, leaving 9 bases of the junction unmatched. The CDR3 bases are TGTGCCAGCAGCCCGACCGGGACAGGTAACGAGCAGTACTTC. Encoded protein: CASSPTGTGNEQYF.

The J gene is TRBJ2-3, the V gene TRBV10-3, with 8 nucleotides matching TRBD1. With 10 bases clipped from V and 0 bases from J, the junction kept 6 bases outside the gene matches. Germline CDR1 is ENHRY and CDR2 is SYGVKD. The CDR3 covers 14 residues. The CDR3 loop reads CASLQGVSTDTQYF. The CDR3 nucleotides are TGTGCCAGCTTACAGGGGGTTAGCACAGATACGCAGTATTTT.

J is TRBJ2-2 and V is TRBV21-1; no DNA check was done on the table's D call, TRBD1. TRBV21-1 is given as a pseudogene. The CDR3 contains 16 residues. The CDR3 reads CASSLRRGMNTGELFF. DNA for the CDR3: TGTGCCAGCAGCCTCCGCAGGGGCATGAACACCGGGGAGCTGTTTTTT.

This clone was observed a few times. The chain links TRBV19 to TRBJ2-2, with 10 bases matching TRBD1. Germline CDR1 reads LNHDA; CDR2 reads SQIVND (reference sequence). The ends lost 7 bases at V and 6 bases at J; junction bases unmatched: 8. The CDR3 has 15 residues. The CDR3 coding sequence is TGTGCCAGTACTCGGACAGGGGGGAATTCCGGGGAGCTGTTTTTT. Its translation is CASTRTGGNSGELFF.

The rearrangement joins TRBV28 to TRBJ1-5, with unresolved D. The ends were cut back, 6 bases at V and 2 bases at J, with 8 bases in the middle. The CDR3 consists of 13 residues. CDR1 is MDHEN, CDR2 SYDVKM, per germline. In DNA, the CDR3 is TGTGCCAGCAGCCGCATGGGCAATCAGCCCCAGCATTTT. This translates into CASSRMGNQPQHF. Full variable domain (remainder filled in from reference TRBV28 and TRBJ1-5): DVKVTQSSRYLVKRTGEKVFLECVQDMDHENMFWYRQDPGLGLRLIYFSYDVKMKEKGDIPEGYSVSREKKERFSLILESASTNQTSMYLCASSRMGNQPQHFGDGTRLSIL.